Described below is a single T cell receptor beta chain sequence and its context. The antigen is unknown. Clones were read by immunoSEQ multiplex PCR, and TCRdb kept only the in-frame ones, dropping some. The table includes 80,000 to 95,000 clones, around 89% detected once. This sample was taken from a study of T cell responses to AZD1222 COVID-19 vaccine. General study points: The breadth and depth of Spike-specific TCRs increased once two AZD1222 doses had been given. The peak T cell response came first, and repertoires were sampled only after it. Seropositive AZD1222 recipients at baseline numbered only 6 or 7. Regions 160-218 and 743-854 held dominance among vaccine-associated CD4 TCRs, which spanned spike.

The source is an adult in good health. The sequencing here drew on peripheral blood, taken on day 0 of AZD1222 vaccination.

The CDR3 sequence: CASSQPGRPGGHNEQFF. As DNA, the CDR3 is TGTGCCAGTAGTCAACCGGGGCGGCCGGGGGGCCACAATGAGCAGTTCTTC. V is TRBV19 and J is TRBJ2-1, with D tentatively TRBD2 (7 bases). With 5 bases removed from V and 5 bases from J, the gap between germline ends came to 22 bases. This CDR3 region has 17 residues. CDR1 LNHDA and CDR2 SQIVND come from the germline V gene (reference sequence).